What follows are 15 T cell receptor beta chains derived from one specimen sequenced in a study of blood T cells in healthy people across ages. Together with a sample-barcoded 5' primer, a J-beta primer mix was included in a second PCR lasting about 7 to 11 cycles. MiXCR was run by TCRdb on the 5' RACE reads, yielding one entry per CDR3 protein. The sample lists 850,000 or so distinct CDR3 sequences, around 26% occurring once. The sample comprised blood. These receptors originate from a woman over 75 in good health.

This clonotype was picked up a small number of times. The genes are TRBV20-1 and TRBJ1-5, with unresolved D. CDR1 and CDR2 from the germline V gene are DFQATT and SNEGSKA (reference sequence). The CDR3 consists of 14 residues. The V end was cut by 3 bases, the J end by 3 bases, with 12 bases between. The CDR3 is CSASESVLNQPQHF. CDR3 nucleotides: TGCAGTGCTAGTGAGTCGGTACTCAATCAGCCCCAGCATTTT.

There are a few counts of this clonotype. This chain joins TRBV2 and TRBJ1-5; TRBD1 matches at 9 bases. V trimming: 10 bases; J trimming: 3 bases; junction bases outside the gene matches: 7. The germline gives CDR1 SNHLY, CDR2 FYNNEI. The CDR3 covers 14 residues. The chain's CDR3 is CATSDRGANQPQHF. The DNA for the CDR3 is TGTGCCACCTCGGACAGGGGCGCCAATCAGCCCCAGCATTTT. Drawing the rest from reference TRBV2 and TRBJ1-5, the complete variable domain is EPEVTQTPSHQVTQMGQEVILRCVPISNHLYFYWYRQILGQKVEFLVSFYNNEISEKSEIFDDQFSVERPDGSNFTLKIRSTKLEDSAMYFCATSDRGANQPQHFGDGTRLSIL.

This chain joins TRBV12-3 or TRBV12-4 and TRBJ2-3, with D unresolved. The V gene lost 7 bases and the J gene lost 0 bases, with 14 bases spanning the gap. The CDR3 loop spans 15 amino acids. The CDR3 sequence is CASNPDGLSTDTQYF. The CDR3 DNA follows: TGTGCCAGCAACCCGGACGGTTTGAGCACAGATACGCAGTATTTT.

At least ten counts were recorded for this clonotype. The chain recombines TRBV20-1 with TRBJ2-6; weak D call: TRBD1 (6 bases). This CDR3 is built from 18 residues. The V and J ends lost 0 bases and 4 bases respectively, with 19 bases between them. Germline V gene lookup returns CDR1 DFQATT and CDR2 SNEGSKA (reference sequence). The CDR3 here is CSARDVSSQGSGANVLTF. CDR3 DNA: TGCAGTGCTAGAGATGTTAGCTCACAGGGTTCGGGGGCCAACGTCCTGACTTTC.

Only a few counts were recorded for this clonotype. V gene TRBV7-2 combines with J gene TRBJ2-3; tentative D call: TRBD2 (5 bases). Germline V gene lookup returns CDR1 SGHTA and CDR2 FQGNSA. V gave up 4 bases and J gave up 8 bases, with 13 bases separating them. This CDR3 region has 13 residues. For the CDR3, the DNA is TGTGCCAGCAGCTCCACGGAGGCAGGTACGCAGTATTTT. Its protein is CASSSTEAGTQYF.

This clonotype showed up many times. The chain employs TRBV5-1 and TRBJ1-1; a weak D match, TRBD1 (6 bases). This CDR3 comprises 15 residues. The V end was cut by 4 bases, the J end by 4 bases, with 17 bases between. Germline CDR1 and CDR2: SGHRS and YFSETQ. DNA of the CDR3: TGCGCCAGCAGCGGAGTACAGGGCGGACGCACTGAAGCTTTCTTT. Translation gives CASSGVQGGRTEAFF.

The chain carries TRBV24-1 and TRBJ2-3, with D perhaps matching TRBD1 (6 bases). Germline V gives CDR1 KGHDR, CDR2 SFDVKD. The V gene lost 0 bases and the J gene lost 2 bases, with 17 bases spanning the gap. The CDR3 contains 18 residues. In nucleotides, the CDR3 is TGTGCCACCAGTGATTTGCCCAGCCAGAGGGGGTTCACAGATACGCAGTATTTT. It codes for CATSDLPSQRGFTDTQYF.

The chain is built from TRBV6-2 or TRBV6-3 and TRBJ1-5; D is possibly TRBD1 (6 bases). Germline-derived CDR1 and CDR2 are MNHEY and SVGEGT. Trimming left V 6 bases short and J 7 bases short, with 22 bases between. This CDR3 region has 16 residues. The CDR3: CASSYRGTGREQPQHF. As DNA, the CDR3 is TGTGCCAGCAGCTACCGGGGAACAGGGAGAGAACAGCCCCAGCATTTT.

This clonotype was seen just once. A single base separates this from a much larger clone, so it may be a read error. This sequence joins TRBV24-1 and TRBJ2-1; D not resolved. The CDR3 contains 14 residues. Germline V lookup: CDR1 KGHDR, CDR2 SFDVKD. CDR3 in DNA: TGTGCCACCAGTGATAGGACCACCTACAATGAGCACTTCTTC. Translated, it gives CATSDRTTYNEHFF.

This clonotype was detected ten times or more. The genes are TRBV29-1 and TRBJ1-4; 9 bases are shared with TRBD1. The CDR3 loop spans 12 amino acids. Looked up from germline, CDR1 is SQVTM and CDR2 is ANQGSEA. J lost 10 bases, V lost 7 bases, and 7 bases had no gene match. The CDR3 loop reads CSGEDRGGKLFF. In nucleotides, the CDR3 is TGCAGCGGTGAGGACAGGGGAGGAAAACTGTTTTTT. Supplemented by reference TRBV29-1 and TRBJ1-4, the full variable domain reads SAVISQKPSRDICQRGTSLTIQCQVDSQVTMMFWYRQQPGQSLTLIATANQGSEATYESGFVIDKFPISRPNLTFSTLTVSNMSPEDSSIYLCSGEDRGGKLFFGSGTQLSVL.

This clonotype was picked up many times. V and J are TRBV12-3 or TRBV12-4 and TRBJ2-5; D could derive from TRBD1 or TRBD2 (5 bases each). V lost 9 bases and J 5 bases, leaving 19 bases between the germline ends. The CDR3 spans 14 residues. The CDR3 DNA follows: TGTGCCAGTACACAATCCGGGACCGACGAGACCCAGTACTTC. Translated, it gives CASTQSGTDETQYF.

At least ten counts were recorded for this clonotype. For the CDR3, the DNA is TGTGCCAGCAGTCCAGCCCCAGGGTTCAGTTACACCTTC. Amino acid sequence: CASSPAPGFSYTF. The chain uses TRBV27 and TRBJ1-2; D is perhaps TRBD1 (5 bases). CDR3 length: 13 residues. Germline CDR1 reads MNHEY; CDR2 reads SMNVEV (reference sequence). Deletions cut 5 bases from V and 11 bases from J, with 18 bases between.

In its sample, this clonotype was seen a few times. The gene calls are TRBV6-5 and TRBJ1-2; D is possibly TRBD1 (6 bases). Germline CDR1 and CDR2: MNHEY and SVGAGI. The CDR3 length is 12 residues. Trimming pared 8 bases from V and 4 bases from J, leaving 11 bases between. The CDR3 nucleotides read TGTGCCAGCTCGGACAGACTCTATGGCTACACCTTC. It specifies CASSDRLYGYTF.

This clonotype was counted ten times or more. V gene TRBV9 combines with J gene TRBJ2-7, with D possibly matching TRBD2 (7 bases). The germline V and J ends were trimmed by 0 bases and 2 bases, with 12 bases remaining between them. Germline lookup yields CDR1 SGDLS and CDR2 YYNGEE. The CDR3 has 15 residues. The CDR3 region is CASSVGGGGTYEQYF. In nucleotides, the CDR3 is TGTGCCAGCAGCGTAGGAGGGGGGGGGACCTACGAGCAGTACTTC.

The chain carries TRBV10-3 and TRBJ1-2; D remains unclear. CDR3 size: 16 residues. V gave up 0 bases and J gave up 1 base, with 12 bases separating them. The germline gives CDR1 ENHRY, CDR2 SYGVKD. CDR3 region: CAISESVLRSNYGYTF. In DNA form, the CDR3 reads TGTGCCATCAGTGAGTCAGTTCTGAGGAGTAACTATGGCTACACCTTC.